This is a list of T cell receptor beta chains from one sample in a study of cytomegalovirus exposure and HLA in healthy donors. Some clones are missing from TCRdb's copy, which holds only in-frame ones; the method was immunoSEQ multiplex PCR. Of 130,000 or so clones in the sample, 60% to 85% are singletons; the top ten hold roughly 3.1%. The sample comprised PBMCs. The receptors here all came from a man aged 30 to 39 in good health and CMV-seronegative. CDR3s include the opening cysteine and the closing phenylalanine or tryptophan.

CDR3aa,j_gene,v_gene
CATSRDFRVTGELFF,TRBJ2-2,TRBV15
CAWSVRQGSHGYTF,TRBJ1-2,TRBV30
CASSEGSGLSSWLGEQYF,TRBJ2-7,TRBV6-1
CASSLYTYEQYF,TRBJ2-7,TRBV7-6
CASSGGQGGNQPQHF,TRBJ1-5,TRBV6-1
CASSLAVSSYEQYF,TRBJ2-7,TRBV6-6
CAISESGQGRVAFF,TRBJ1-1,TRBV10-3
CASSPLGTGGGYEQFF,TRBJ2-1,TRBV18
CASSQDLGQPQHF,TRBJ1-5,TRBV4-2
CASSSRENTEAFF,TRBJ1-1,TRBV5-1
CASRTGLNTEAFF,TRBJ1-1,TRBV6-1
CASSLYSESSYNEQFF,TRBJ2-1,TRBV9
CARTGTDTDTQYF,TRBJ2-3,TRBV2
CASSMIGTSGRMTGELFF,TRBJ2-2,TRBV19
CASSLGGPRRGTEAFF,TRBJ1-1,TRBV11-2
CSVTYSGYNEQFF,TRBJ2-1,TRBV29-1
CASSAGNGGEQYF,TRBJ2-7,TRBV27
CSARDMREQYF,TRBJ2-7,TRBV20-1
CASSFRGGDTEAFF,TRBJ1-1,TRBV28
CASSLLPRGALFAEAFF,TRBJ1-1,TRBV27
CASSQERGGAGRADTQYF,TRBJ2-3,TRBV4-1
CATSSELAEPYNEQFF,TRBJ2-1,TRBV15
CASRLDRSSYNEQFF,TRBJ2-1,TRBV19
CASSRGLAKNIQYF,TRBJ2-4,TRBV27
CASSLVAGAYSPLHF,TRBJ1-6,TRBV7-9
CASSRGPGTNEKLFF,TRBJ1-4,TRBV7-2
CASSLPFGGSGTSGRFQETQYF,TRBJ2-5,TRBV9
CASSMTTGQHTDTQYF,TRBJ2-3,TRBV19
CASRTGSWDEQYF,TRBJ2-7,TRBV6-6
CAWSVGTGAHEQYF,TRBJ2-7,TRBV30
CASSAGGGASYNEQFF,TRBJ2-1,TRBV9
CASGLVTGVGTGELFF,TRBJ2-2,TRBV12-5
CASSVNRGSRHREQYF,TRBJ2-7,TRBV5-1
CASTLGTGQNQPQHF,TRBJ1-5,TRBV2
CASSLGLAGADTQYF,TRBJ2-3,TRBV6-7
CASSNPGTDQETQYF,TRBJ2-5,TRBV13
CASNSGGTPYEKLFF,TRBJ1-4,TRBV6-1
CASSISDRGSYEQYF,TRBJ2-7,TRBV19
CATRASGWTEQFF,TRBJ2-1,TRBV30
CASSQDRGTGGTDTQYF,TRBJ2-3,TRBV4-1